This TCR beta chain was sequenced in a study of T cells in Graves' hyperthyroidism and ophthalmopathy. This clonotype was found many times. Its antigen is not identified. Researchers amplified the TCR beta CDR3 regions from RNA transcripts. An initial round of RT-PCR targeting the TCR CDR3 relied on the HTBI primer set. TCRdb called the multiplex PCR reads again in MiXCR, with one record for every CDR3 protein. The sample shows 40,000 to 65,000 distinct CDR3 sequences, about half of them seen only once. Clinical Activity Scores of at least 3, NOSPECS grades of at least 4 and durations under 3 months characterized ophthalmopathy patients. This sample holds PBMCs from 8.5 to 10 ml fresh peripheral blood. Study observations and caveats: Most clonotypes expanded in the thyroid (above 0.001) were also present in blood.

Sequencing was performed on blood. The origin of this receptor is a woman aged 45-60 years with Graves' ophthalmopathy.

In DNA form, the CDR3 reads TGTGCCAGCAGTTCGACAGGGTTGGACACTGAAGCTTTCTTT. This gives the protein CASSSTGLDTEAFF. The chain links TRBV9 to TRBJ1-1; TRBD1 aligns across 7 bases. The CDR3 sequence is 14 residues long. Unmatched junction bases numbered 7, after V lost 5 bases and J lost 3 bases. Per germline, CDR1 SGDLS and CDR2 YYNGEE.